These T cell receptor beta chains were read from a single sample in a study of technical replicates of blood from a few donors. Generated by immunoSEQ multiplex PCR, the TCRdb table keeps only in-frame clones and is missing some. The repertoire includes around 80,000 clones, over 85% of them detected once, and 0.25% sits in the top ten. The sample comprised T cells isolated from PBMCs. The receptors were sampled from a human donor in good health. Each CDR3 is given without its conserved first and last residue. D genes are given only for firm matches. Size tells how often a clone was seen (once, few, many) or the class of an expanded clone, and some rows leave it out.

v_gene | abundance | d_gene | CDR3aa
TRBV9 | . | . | ASSGSHSGEKLF
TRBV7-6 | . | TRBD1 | ASTSGTGPF
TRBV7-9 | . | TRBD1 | ASSLGQATNEKLF
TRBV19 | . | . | ASSMGRTYEQY
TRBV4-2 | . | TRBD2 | ASSHPYGRTPSGGAGTGELF
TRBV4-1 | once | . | ASSQDAGNYNEQF
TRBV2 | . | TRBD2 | ASRGSSGGSYNEQF
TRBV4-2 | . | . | ASSQDSGSGNTIY
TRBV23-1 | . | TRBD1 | ASSRGTGATPTNEKLF
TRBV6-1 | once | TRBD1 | ASSPGQGAYEQY